The 5 T cell receptor beta chains presented below share a single source sample, sequenced in a study of shared clonotypes between healthy human individuals. Produced via immunoSEQ multiplex PCR; TCRdb's table is partial and in-frame only. The sample includes hundreds of thousands of clones, less than 80% of them seen just once. The specimen sequenced was memory CD4+ T cells sorted from blood. The subset denotes: CD45RA-negative fraction. Source of these receptors: a woman in her thirties in good health.

The chain recombines TRBV7-2 with TRBJ2-1, with 11 bases lining up with TRBD2. CDR1 is SGHTA and CDR2 is FQGNSA in the germline V gene. Trimming removed 4 bases from V and 4 bases from J; junction bases left unmatched: 6. The length of the CDR3 is 16 residues. The CDR3 nucleotides are TGTGCCAGCAGCTCCGGGAGACTAGCGGGGTACAATGAGCAGTTCTTC. Translated: CASSSGRLAGYNEQFF. Variable domain in full (rest from reference TRBV7-2 and TRBJ2-1): GAGVSQSPSNKVTEKGKDVELRCDPISGHTALYWYRQSLGQGLEFLIYFQGNSAPDKSGLPSDRFSAERTGGSVSTLTIQRTQQEDSAVYLCASSSGRLAGYNEQFFGPGTRLTVL.

This clone is a singleton in its sample. The CDR3 sequence is CASSLGGHGGREQYF. The CDR3, as DNA: TGTGCCAGCAGCTTAGGCGGTCATGGGGGGCGCGAGCAGTACTTC. This chain connects TRBV7-9 to TRBJ2-7; D assignment may be TRBD1 or TRBD2 (6 bases each). The CDR3 has 15 amino acids. The germline V and J ends were trimmed by 1 base and 6 bases, with 16 bases remaining between them. Germline V lookup: CDR1 SEHNR, CDR2 FQNEAQ (reference sequence).

The chain employs TRBV11-2 and TRBJ2-1; a weak D match, TRBD2 (7 bases). This CDR3 is 17 amino acids long. CDR1 and CDR2 (germline): SGHAT, FQNNGV. The ends were cut back, 5 bases at V and 4 bases at J, with 21 bases in the middle. CDR3 protein: CASSRKNLRGAYNEQFF. The CDR3 DNA is TGTGCCAGCAGCCGAAAAAACCTCCGGGGGGCTTACAATGAGCAGTTCTTC. The full variable domain, rest sourced from reference TRBV11-2 and TRBJ2-1, is EAGVAQSPRYKIIEKRQSVAFWCNPISGHATLYWYQQILGQGPKLLIQFQNNGVVDDSQLPKDRFSAERLKGVDSTLKIQPAKLEDSAVYLCASSRKNLRGAYNEQFFGPGTRLTVL.

This clone was detected only once. The chain carries TRBV21-1 and TRBJ2-1. TRBV21-1 is listed as a pseudogene. This CDR3 comprises 16 residues. CDR3 DNA sequence: TGTGCCAGCAGCAATGGATCAGGGAGCTCCTACAATGAGCAGTTCTTC. Protein sequence: CASSNGSGSSYNEQFF.

The chain joins TRBV11-2 to TRBJ2-3, with 9 bases matching TRBD2. V shed 5 bases, J shed 6 bases, and the junction held 9 bases outside the gene matches. The CDR3 has 15 amino acids. Germline CDR1 SGHAT, CDR2 FQNNGV. The CDR3 is CASSPSLAGRDTQYF. The CDR3 region has the DNA TGTGCCAGCAGCCCGAGTCTAGCGGGAAGGGATACGCAGTATTTT. Using reference TRBV11-2 and TRBJ2-3 for the parts outside the CDR3, the full variable domain is EAGVAQSPRYKIIEKRQSVAFWCNPISGHATLYWYQQILGQGPKLLIQFQNNGVVDDSQLPKDRFSAERLKGVDSTLKIQPAKLEDSAVYLCASSPSLAGRDTQYFGPGTRLTVL.